These 15 T cell receptor beta chains were all obtained from the same sample, sequenced in a study of T cell responses to AZD1222 COVID-19 vaccine. Generated by immunoSEQ multiplex PCR, the TCRdb table keeps only in-frame clones and is missing some. The profile shows roughly 95,000 clones, approximately 90% of them singletons. Sequences were derived from peripheral blood, sampled 28 days after the second AZD1222 dose. The receptor source for this set is an adult who received the AZD1222 COVID-19 vaccine.

The chain joins TRBV4-1 to TRBJ1-5; D is unclear. Trimming removed 0 bases at V and 4 bases at J, with 4 bases between. Germline V gives CDR1 MGHRA, CDR2 YSYEKL. This CDR3 spans 13 amino acids. This CDR3 reads CASSQDQNQPQHF. The CDR3 DNA sequence: TGCGCCAGCAGCCAAGACCAGAATCAGCCCCAGCATTTT.

This clone was recorded only once. The chain links TRBV30 to TRBJ2-5, with 10 bases matching TRBD1. Germline V gene lookup returns CDR1 GTSNPN and CDR2 SVGIG (reference sequence). This CDR3 spans 14 amino acids. V dropped 2 bases and J dropped 3; count of bases not matched to a gene: 3. CDR3 nucleotides: TGTGCCTGGAGTACCGGGACAGGGGAAGAGACCCAGTACTTC. Its protein product is CAWSTGTGEETQYF.

Only a few counts were recorded for this clone. The chain couples TRBV19 to TRBJ2-3, with D tentatively TRBD1 (6 bases). CDR3 length: 15 amino acids. V was clipped by 8 bases and J by 0 bases, with 15 bases between them. Germline CDR1 is LNHDA and CDR2 is SQIVND (reference sequence). The CDR3, as DNA: TGTGCCAGTGCCAAGACAGGATCTAGCACAGATACGCAGTATTTT. Translation gives CASAKTGSSTDTQYF.

Only one count was recorded for this clone. V usage is TRBV28 and J usage is TRBJ1-2; 9 bases align to TRBD1. The V gene end was trimmed by 3 bases and the J gene end by 7 bases; junction bases not matched to a gene: 3. The CDR3 spans 13 residues. The germline CDR1 and CDR2 sequences are MDHEN and SYDVKM. This chain's CDR3 is CASSFGDRAGYTF. As DNA, the CDR3 is TGTGCCAGCAGTTTTGGGGACAGGGCTGGCTACACCTTC.

The chain links TRBV9 to TRBJ1-4; no definite D call. The CDR3 is 11 amino acids. Per the germline V gene, CDR1 is SGDLS and CDR2 is YYNGEE. V lost 2 bases and J 8 bases, leaving 4 bases between the germline ends. The CDR3, as DNA: TGTGCCAGCAGCGTCGGCGAAAAACTGTTTTTT. It codes for CASSVGEKLFF.

The chain combines TRBV28 with TRBJ1-1; D not resolved. Per germline, CDR1 MDHEN and CDR2 SYDVKM. This CDR3 comprises 12 residues. V was trimmed by 6 bases and J by 1 base, leaving 6 bases between them. CDR3 region: CASRDGNTEAFF. In DNA, the CDR3 is TGTGCCAGCAGGGACGGGAACACTGAAGCTTTCTTT.

The chain has TRBV7-2 and TRBJ1-3, with D unclear. V lost 5 bases and J 2 bases, leaving 19 bases between the germline ends. CDR1 and CDR2 from the germline V gene are SGHTA and FQGNSA. The CDR3 length is 17 residues. CDR3 loop: CASSPLEFGGAGNTIYF. The CDR3, as DNA: TGTGCCAGCAGCCCCCTCGAGTTTGGTGGGGCTGGAAACACCATATATTTT.

This clone appeared a single time. The DNA for the CDR3 is TGTGCCAGTAAAGTTGGGTTAGGGGGCACTGAAGCTTTCTTT. It encodes CASKVGLGGTEAFF. The chain joins TRBV19 to TRBJ1-1; D possibly corresponds to TRBD1 (6 bases). Germline CDR1 and CDR2: LNHDA and SQIVND (reference sequence). The CDR3 length is 14 residues. The germline V and J ends were trimmed by 7 bases and 4 bases, with 16 bases remaining between them.

This chain links TRBV30 with TRBJ1-2; unclear D gene. This CDR3 contains 12 residues. The germline V and J ends were trimmed by 5 bases and 5 bases, with 12 bases remaining between them. CDR1 is GTSNPN, CDR2 SVGIG, per germline (reference sequence). CDR3 DNA sequence: TGTGCCTGGTCCCCCCGGTCTTATGGCTACACCTTC. This gives the protein CAWSPRSYGYTF.

This clone was recorded only once. The rearrangement joins TRBV6-5 to TRBJ2-7; possible D gene TRBD1, 6 bases. This CDR3 contains 15 residues. Germline V gene lookup returns CDR1 MNHEY and CDR2 SVGAGI. Trimming took off 2 bases at V and 0 bases at J, with 11 bases between the two ends. CDR3 nucleotides: TGTGCCAGCAGTTACGACCGGGACACCTCCTACGAGCAGTACTTC. Translating it yields CASSYDRDTSYEQYF.

This clone is a singleton in its sample. The rearrangement uses TRBV6-5 and TRBJ2-7; 7 nucleotides line up with TRBD1. CDR1 and CDR2 (germline): MNHEY, SVGAGI. The CDR3 has 14 residues. Germline trimming cut 5 bases from V and 2 bases from J; bases unmatched to any gene: 6. CDR3 sequence (DNA): TGTGCCAGCAGTCGAGACAGGGTTACCTACGAGCAGTACTTC. Amino acids: CASSRDRVTYEQYF.

CDR3 protein: CAWVSGAGELFF. The CDR3 nucleotides are TGTGCCTGGGTTAGCGGGGCAGGGGAGCTGTTTTTT. The V gene is TRBV30, the J gene TRBJ2-2; TRBD2 matches 8 bases. Trimming cost V 5 bases and J 8 bases; bases outside gene matches: 4. Germline lookup yields CDR1 GTSNPN and CDR2 SVGIG (reference sequence). This CDR3 has 12 residues.

The chain carries TRBV5-4 and TRBJ2-1, with D possibly TRBD2 on 6 matching bases. The V end lost 4 bases, the J end lost 0 bases, and 17 bases lay between the germline ends. The CDR3 extends over 17 amino acids. Germline CDR1 and CDR2: SGHNT and YYREEE (reference sequence). The CDR3 DNA is TGTGCCAGCAGCCCGACTCGGCGGGGTAGCTCCTACAATGAGCAGTTCTTC. Protein: CASSPTRRGSSYNEQFF. Based on the CDR3 plus reference TRBV5-4 and TRBJ2-1, the full variable domain is ETGVTQSPTHLIKTRGQQVTLRCSSQSGHNTVSWYQQALGQGPQFIFQYYREEENGRGNFPPRFSGLQFPNYSSELNVNALELDDSALYLCASSPTRRGSSYNEQFFGPGTRLTVL.

This clone was counted a few times. The rearrangement links TRBV9 to TRBJ1-1; D is unclear. Per germline, CDR1 SGDLS and CDR2 YYNGEE. This CDR3 comprises 13 residues. Trimming left V 4 bases short and J 7 bases short, with 14 bases between. The CDR3 loop reads CASSLGGGFEAFF. The CDR3 nucleotides read TGTGCCAGCAGCTTGGGTGGAGGTTTTGAAGCTTTCTTT.

CDR3 DNA sequence: TGTGCCAGCAGCGTTGGCCAGGGTGGGCAGCCCCAGCATTTT. This sequence encodes CASSVGQGGQPQHF. The chain uses TRBV9 and TRBJ1-5; tentative D call: TRBD1 (5 bases). Looked up from germline, CDR1 is SGDLS and CDR2 is YYNGEE. V was pared by 2 bases and J by 7 bases, with 13 bases between. This CDR3 has 14 amino acids.